This TCR beta chain was found in a study of beta chain features in type 1 diabetes (dated by TCRdb to 2016 to 2019). The study in broad terms: Patients and healthy donors did not differ in mean age, gender distribution, total cell number or subset yield. A total of 90 million to 130 million sorted cells were examined across all samples, and a strong correlation was observed between cell number per subset and RNA yield. The study compared the TCRB repertoires of sorted circulating CD4+ T cell subsets in recently diagnosed type 1 diabetes patients with those in matched healthy donors. Regulatory and stem cell-like memory subsets were isolated from only 8 patients and roughly 8 healthy donors, whereas naive and central memory subsets came from all 30 or so donors. Results and caveats for the whole study, not just this receptor: In all four CD4+ subsets, TCRB CDR3 length was moderately but significantly shorter in type 1 diabetes patients. Naive, central memory and regulatory TCRB repertoires appeared to be more similar among patients than among healthy donors. Because cDNA was sequenced instead of genomic DNA, activated cells with high expression could be over-represented, although the groups did not differ in activation or CD3 levels. Because the HLA sub-analyses included only small numbers of individuals, any influence of HLA type on TCRB rearrangement was left unresolved. Fewer insertions and more nucleotide deletions at VDJ recombination sites were observed in patients with type 1 diabetes, implying thymic rearrangement abnormalities. PCR may preferentially amplify shorter templates, but because patient and control samples were amplified and corrected together, any resulting skew would affect both groups equally.

The CDR1 and CDR2 encoded by the germline V gene are SGHRS and YFSETQ. A distance of 17 bases separates the germline ends of V and J, which lose 5 bases and 3 bases respectively. The CDR3 sequence holds 15 residues, the cysteine and phenylalanine included. Of the read, only the CDR3 DNA is kept; its 45 bases are in frame from base 1. All of the isolated RNA was reverse transcribed with the High Capacity cDNA Reverse Transcription Kit, so expressed TCRB transcripts were sequenced. Deep immunoSEQ sequencing was applied to naive, central memory and regulatory T cell samples, giving an average of about 3.7 million total reads per sample. After sorted cells were lysed in RLT buffer, RNA was extracted with DNase-treated RNeasy Micro or Mini kits, with the choice depending on cell number. Each cell subset was processed on its own to prevent cross-contamination, while patient and healthy donor samples were processed together. The immunoSEQ multiplex PCR was used to amplify TCRB sequences from cDNA, generating 87-bp fragments that spanned the CDR3 region. The amplicons were sequenced using the Illumina HiSeq platform. The study's own analysis went as follows. Synthetic template baselines were used to correct PCR bias computationally, reads within Hamming distance 2 were collapsed, and singletons that could not be merged were discarded. Reads were aligned against IMGT to assign V, D and J genes, CDR3 length and insertions or deletions at six rearrangement sites. Within each subset, clonotype counts were normalized to sorted cell number, after which true diversity and Gini coefficients were computed with the tcR R package. Repertoire sharing was quantified using the overlap coefficient calculated on TCRB nucleotide sequences. The source is immuneACCESS, and TCRdb retained only in-frame sequences with V and J called. Part of the clones is not carried over; for the studies checked, unresolved V genes explain less than half of this, and the remainder is unexplained. D and trimming come from the DNA, and the V and J calls and clone size come from that table. Within this sample are approximately 140,000 clones, with 9% to 10% of them counted one time only. 0.65% of the sample is held by the ten biggest clonotypes.

From each donor, a single peripheral blood sample of 95 to 150 mL on average was drawn into heparinised tubes. A BD FACSAria II and a panel including CD45RO, CCR7, CD25, CD127, CD95 and CD27 were used to sort naive, central memory, regulatory and stem cell-like memory CD4+ T cells. Every sorted population had a purity above 95%. PBMCs were separated immediately by Lymphoprep density gradient centrifugation and were stained directly, without being cultured. So that batch effects would be minimized, each experiment stained and sorted samples in pairs, pairing one healthy donor with one patient. This clone was observed a few times. Its antigen is unknown. No base-level quality is on record; no much larger clone is a single base apart.

The rearranged chain carries TRBV5-1 and TRBJ1-1, and the D gene may be TRBD1, 6 bases matching. The sample taken for sequencing was central memory CD4+ T cells from blood. This sequence originates from a middle-aged woman in good health. This receptor has the CDR3 CASRLRGEGDTEAFF. At the DNA level, the sequence is TGCGCCAGCAGGCTAAGGGGGGAGGGGGACACTGAAGCTTTCTTT.